What follows is one T cell receptor (beta chain) and its context. No antigen is known for it. In the original analysis: A distant-metastasis classifier for papillary thyroid cancer was built using CDR3 differences across clinicopathological groups. TCRdb re-called the PCR reads via MiXCR. The V and J calls were not made by the authors but by TCRdb's processing. The data show 25,000 to 35,000 clones, with 4% to 5% seen just once and roughly 23% held by the top ten. The data derive from a study of metastatic and nonmetastatic thyroid tumors. Overall study: The study looked at repertoires side by side in blood and in tumor or nodule tissue from malignant and benign thyroid patients. The study's findings and limits: When malignant thyroid tumors were compared with benign nodules, TCR beta diversity was reportedly significantly higher in the malignant tumors. This held in both blood and tumor samples.

Thyroid surgery was preceded by no treatment in any patient. The length of the CDR3 is 15 residues. The trim removed 0 bases at V and 6 bases at J, leaving 4 bases unmatched. Germline CDR1 reads MNHEY; CDR2 reads SVGEGT. The sequence derives from a female donor with papillary thyroid cancer or a benign thyroid nodule (not recorded which). Some clones in this sample may be carry-over from other donors' samples. The chain is built from TRBV6-2 or TRBV6-3 and TRBJ1-4; 7 bases are a match to TRBD1. The sequencing input was blood. The DNA for the CDR3 is TGTGCCAGCAGTTACTCGACAGGGCGATATGAAAAACTGTTTTTT. This sequence encodes CASSYSTGRYEKLFF.